This T cell receptor (beta chain) came from a study of CD8+ T cells in alopecia areata. About the research overall: Severity in treated patients was scored by percentage of scalp area affected.

The study's findings and limits: Scalp clonality dropped significantly under tofacitinib, as did expanded CD8+ top-100 clones.

The authors extracted RNA and reverse transcribed it into cDNA as the sequencing template. TCRdb's copy holds only in-frame clones and misses some; the assay was immunoSEQ multiplex PCR. In the table there are over 150,000 clones, 58% of which are singletons. This sample's treatment: oral pan-JAK inhibitor, 5-10 mg twice daily. Isolation of CD4+ and CD8+ T cells from PBMCs was achieved by sorting. The V end was cut by 2 bases, the J end by 5 bases, with 12 bases between. The CDR3 extends over 14 amino acids. CDR1 and CDR2 (germline): KGHSH, LQKENI. About this clone itself: As yet, its antigen is unknown.

This sequence was found in a human donor with alopecia areata. Sequencing was performed on CD4+ T cells sorted from blood, taken at week 24, from a patient treated with tofacitinib. The V gene is TRBV18, the J gene TRBJ1-2; D is ambiguous. The CDR3 coding sequence is TGTGCCAGCTCACCAGACGGATCGGGATATGGCTACACCTTC. It encodes CASSPDGSGYGYTF.